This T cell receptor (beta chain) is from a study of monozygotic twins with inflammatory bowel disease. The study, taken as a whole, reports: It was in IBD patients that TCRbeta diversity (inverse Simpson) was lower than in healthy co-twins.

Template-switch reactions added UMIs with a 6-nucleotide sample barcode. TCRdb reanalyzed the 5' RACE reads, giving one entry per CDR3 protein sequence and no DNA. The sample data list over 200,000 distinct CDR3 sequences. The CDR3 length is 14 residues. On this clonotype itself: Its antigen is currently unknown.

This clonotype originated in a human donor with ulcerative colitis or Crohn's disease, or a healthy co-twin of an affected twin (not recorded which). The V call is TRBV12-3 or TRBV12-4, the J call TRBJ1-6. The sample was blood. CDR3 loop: CASSLLVVGSPLHF.